Here is one T cell receptor beta chain with its context. Its antigen is not yet known. Base qualities are not provided; no much larger clone lies one nucleotide away. Libraries were constructed by the immunoSEQ multiplex PCR assay. TCRdb took this table from immuneACCESS and kept in-frame rearrangements with V and J called. Such tables lack part of the clones; where checked against another copy, unresolved V genes explain under half of the gap, and the rest is unexplained. For this sample there are some 32,000 clones; roughly 79% appear just once. The ten largest clones take up roughly 4% of the sample. This record comes from a study of T cells in narcolepsy (dated by TCRdb to 2016 to 2019). About the investigation overall: Healthy control donors were enrolled in the study alongside patients who had narcolepsy type 1 or type 2 (NT1, NT2). The study sought autoreactive T cells targeting hypocretin neuron self-antigens (hypocretin, TRIB2) in narcolepsy patients, using TCR Vbeta sequencing to track clonotypes in blood and CSF. The research as a whole found: In plots comparing CSF and blood CD4+ T cell clonotypes from the same patient, HCRT-specific and TRIB2-specific autoreactive clonotypes were highlighted. No sequences matching autoreactive T cell clones were contained in some blood memory CD4+ repertoires from patients and controls. According to the report, autoreactive clonotypes were detected serially in the blood of the same patients and of different patients, but not in healthy controls. Patients and controls had comparable numbers of sequenced blood memory CD4+ clonotypes, averaging about 37,000 and 33,000, respectively.

For TCR Vbeta sequencing, memory CD4+ T cells were sorted ex vivo from the peripheral blood of both healthy controls and narcolepsy patients. The trim is 8 bases for V and 5 bases for J, with a gap of 18 bases between the germline ends. The CDR3 goes from the cysteine to the phenylalanine over 14 residues. Here the CDR3 DNA is all that survives: 42 bases in frame from base 1. Taken from the germline V gene (reference sequence), the CDR1 and CDR2 loops are LNHDA and SQIVND. The source is a human donor in good health. Sequencing was performed on memory (CD45RA-) CD4+ T cells from blood. This specimen's cell subset or site label, per the study, means: memory T cells sorted ex vivo from peripheral blood. Recombination connected TRBV19 to TRBJ1-2; TRBD1 could be the D gene, as 5 bases match. The CDR3 here reads CASGEGRVQYGYTF. The nucleotide sequence is given as TGTGCCAGTGGAGAGGGCAGGGTACAGTATGGCTACACCTTC. When the CDR3 is completed using the reference TRBV19 and TRBJ1-2 genes on either side, the full variable domain is DGGITQSPKYLFRKEGQNVTLSCEQNLNHDAMYWYRQDPGQGLRLIYYSQIVNDFQKGDIAEGYSVSREKKESFPLTVTSAQKNPTAFYLCASGEGRVQYGYTFGSGTRLTVV.